The present entry profiles one T cell receptor (beta chain) with its context. Its antigen is unidentified. The sample is drawn from a study of response to subunit inactivated influenza vaccine. Study-level points and caveats: It was suggested by the authors that few new T cells are recruited by each seasonal influenza vaccination.

In TCRdb, the RT-PCR reads were re-called with MiXCR into one record per CDR3 protein. This table holds fewer than 700,000 distinct CDR3 sequences, around 13% found once. This CDR3 comprises 15 residues. The germline V gene encodes CDR1 SGHRS and CDR2 YFSETQ. Between the trimmed V and J ends, which lost 4 bases and 3 bases, there was a span of 17 bases. Sequences were derived from PBMCs from blood, sampled roughly 47 days after vaccination. The TCR was taken from a man between 50 and 59 years old who received an inactivated influenza vaccine. The V call is TRBV5-1, the J call TRBJ2-7; D may be TRBD2 (5 bases). CDR3 region: CASSDPQRWGYEQYF. The DNA for the CDR3 is TGCGCCAGCAGCGACCCCCAGCGGTGGGGCTACGAGCAGTACTTC.